This is a list of T cell receptor beta chains from one sample in a study of OX40 agonist ivuxolimab in advanced cancers. The assay was immunoSEQ multiplex PCR, and TCRdb's table has in-frame clones only and misses some. The sample has around 140,000 clones; about nine tenths are singletons. The sample consisted of CD4+ or CD8+ T cells sorted from blood, taken in a trial of the OX40 agonist ivuxolimab. The receptor set was obtained from an adult with an advanced solid tumor such as melanoma, head and neck, liver or kidney cancer. Both conserved end residues are part of each CDR3. The D gene is left open where the match is weak. A row's size may be missing; if present it is once, few, many or a size class.

d_call,clone_size,j_call,v_call,cdr3_nt,cdr3_aa
TRBD2,NA,TRBJ2-1,TRBV11-2,TGTGCCAGCAGCGGACTAGCAACCTACAATGAGCAGTTCTTC,CASSGLATYNEQFF
NA,NA,TRBJ2-7,TRBV14,TGTGCCAGCAGCCAAGATCCAGGGACCTACGAGCAGTACTTC,CASSQDPGTYEQYF
TRBD1,NA,TRBJ2-7,TRBV18,TGTGCCAGCTCACCATCGGGACAGGGGTACGAGCAGTACTTC,CASSPSGQGYEQYF
TRBD2,NA,TRBJ2-1,TRBV5-1,TGCGCCAGCAGCTTGACAAGCGGGAGGCCTTCCTACAATGAGCAGTTCTTC,CASSLTSGRPSYNEQFF
TRBD2,NA,TRBJ2-5,TRBV6-6,TGTGCCAGCCACCTCGGGGGAGGGGAGACCCAGTACTTC,CASHLGGGETQYF
NA,NA,TRBJ2-2,TRBV5-6,TGTGCCAGCAGCCCGGGGACAGGAGGGAGGGCCGGGGAGCTGTTTTTT,CASSPGTGGRAGELFF
NA,NA,TRBJ2-7,TRBV28,TGTGCCAGCAGCGAGACCTCTTTTGGGCGGGGCGAGCAGTACTTC,CASSETSFGRGEQYF
TRBD1,once,TRBJ2-7,TRBV5-1,TGCGCCAGCAGCTCCTCCGGGACAGCCTCCTACGAGCAGTACTTC,CASSSSGTASYEQYF
NA,NA,TRBJ1-2,TRBV7-9,TGTGCCAGCAGCTTAGGGTCGGTGGCAGGGGTTGGCTACACCTTC,CASSLGSVAGVGYTF
TRBD2,once,TRBJ2-5,TRBV7-2,TGTGCCAGCAGCTTCGCGGCTAGCGGGATTACGGAGACCCAGTACTTC,CASSFAASGITETQYF
TRBD1,NA,TRBJ2-2,TRBV6-5,TGTGCCAGCAGAATTGGACAGGCGAACACCGGGGAGCTGTTTTTT,CASRIGQANTGELFF
TRBD2,NA,TRBJ2-3,TRBV6-1,TGTGCCAGCAGTGAAGCGACGGGAGGGACAGATACGCAGTATTTT,CASSEATGGTDTQYF
TRBD2,NA,TRBJ2-3,TRBV15,TGTGCCGCTAGCGGGACTAGATCCACAGATACGCAGTATTTT,CAASGTRSTDTQYF
NA,NA,TRBJ2-7,TRBV7-2,TGTGCCAGCAGTCCCGGTGTGGTTTCCTACGAGCAGTACTTC,CASSPGVVSYEQYF
TRBD1,NA,TRBJ1-6,TRBV4-1,TGCGCCAGCAGCCAAAACACAGGGGGCTCTTCGGGTTCACCCCTCCACTTT,CASSQNTGGSSGSPLHF
NA,NA,TRBJ2-7,TRBV6-5,TGTGCCAGCAGTACGGGACTGCCAAACTCCTACGAGCAGTACTTC,CASSTGLPNSYEQYF
NA,NA,TRBJ2-5,TRBV19,TGTGCCAGTAGTACCGACAGGCGACCGCCGGGTGCCCAGTACTTC,CASSTDRRPPGAQYF
TRBD1,NA,TRBJ2-1,TRBV18,TGTGCCAGCTCGGAGGACAGGGGGTATAATGAGCAGTTCTTC,CASSEDRGYNEQFF
NA,once,TRBJ2-1,TRBV11-1,TGTGCCAGCAGCCAGGACGGGAACAATGAGCAGTTCTTC,CASSQDGNNEQFF
NA,NA,TRBJ1-4,TRBV29-1,TGCAGTATCATACAGGCCTCTCCTAATGAAAAACTGTTTTTT,CSIIQASPNEKLFF
NA,NA,TRBJ1-2,TRBV28,TGTGCCAGCAGCTCTTATTCAGGGGACTATGGCTACACCTTC,CASSSYSGDYGYTF
NA,NA,TRBJ2-2,TRBV7-3,TGTGCCAGCAGCTTAAACGGGCAGATCGACACCGGGGAGCTGTTTTTT,CASSLNGQIDTGELFF
NA,NA,TRBJ1-2,TRBV6-5,TGTGCCAGCCTAAGGTCCGCTAACTATGGCTACACCTTC,CASLRSANYGYTF
NA,NA,TRBJ1-5,TRBV4-3,TGCGCCAGCAGCCAAGACAGGGGCAATCAGCCCCAGCATTTT,CASSQDRGNQPQHF
NA,NA,TRBJ1-5,TRBV28,TGTGCCAGCAGCCCCGGGGGGGACTCCTATCACAATCAGCCCCAGCATTTT,CASSPGGDSYHNQPQHF
NA,NA,TRBJ2-3,TRBV4-1,TGCGCCAGCAGCCAAGATCAAGGAGAAAGGGTCACAGATACGCAGTATTTT,CASSQDQGERVTDTQYF
NA,NA,TRBJ1-6,TRBV27,TGTGCCAGCAGTTTAATAGGGACGGGTAATTCACCCCTCCACTTT,CASSLIGTGNSPLHF
TRBD2,NA,TRBJ2-2,TRBV19,TGTGCCAGTTCTCCCTGGACTAGCGCCCGCCCCGGGGAGCTGTTTTTT,CASSPWTSARPGELFF
NA,once,TRBJ2-1,TRBV27,TGTGCCAGCAGTGCATTCTCCTACAATGAGCAGTTCTTC,CASSAFSYNEQFF
NA,NA,TRBJ2-2,TRBV28,TGTGCCAGCAGTTTGACCGGGGAGCTGTTTTTT,CASSLTGELFF
NA,once,TRBJ1-1,TRBV28,TGTGCCAGCACATTGGACCTAGCCAGCGGGGCGGTGAACACTGAAGCTTTCTTT,CASTLDLASGAVNTEAFF